Detailed here is one TCR beta chain. Antigen specificity is unknown. Sorted-subset replicate PCRs used roughly 180 ng DNA, tens of thousands of T cell genomes. TCRdb keeps only in-frame clones here, not all; method: immunoSEQ multiplex PCR. The sample lists 1.4 million to 1.5 million clones; around 97% were seen once. The source of the sample is a study of shared clonotypes between healthy human individuals. Study results and caveats: Sorted-subset sequencing was shown by rarefaction to be incomplete despite large depth. Generation probabilities of non-shared clonotypes were lower (relative to those shared by all four donors). The study found approximately 5% of naive CD4 clonotypes shared across four donors.

The ends were cut back, 7 bases at V and 4 bases at J, with 14 bases in the middle. In germline, CDR1 is MNHEY, CDR2 SVGAGI. The CDR3 sequence is 13 residues long. This receptor was taken from a man aged 25-45 years in good health. Sequenced: naive CD4+ T cells sorted from blood. The subset was: CD45RA+ positively selected. The V call is TRBV6-5, the J call TRBJ2-7; D gene ambiguous. The CDR3 protein is CASIGPLYYEQYF. The CDR3 DNA follows: TGTGCCAGCATAGGCCCATTATATTACGAGCAGTACTTC.